This T cell receptor (beta chain) was sequenced in a study of shared clonotypes between healthy human individuals. Study results and caveats: Sharing across four donors was seen in approximately 5.2% of naive CD4 clonotypes. Limited genetic and exposure-history diversity came from having few donors.

Remarks on this clone: Its antigen is not known.

Donors had no recently reported acute infections or vaccinations and were HIV-negative. Several immunoSEQ plates held equal portions of the genomic DNA taken from each subset. Profiling relied on immunoSEQ multiplex PCR, and the TCRdb table lists in-frame clones only, not all of them. The sample has about 2.4 million clones, 80% to 95% seen once. The clonotype originates from a man younger than 35 in good health. Some clones in this sample may be carry-over from other donors' samples. The sample comprised naive CD4+ T cells from PBMCs. Subset meaning: CD45RA+ positively selected.

This chain's CDR3 is CASRQTSGRAGETQYF. The DNA of the CDR3 is TGCGCCAGCAGACAAACTAGCGGGAGGGCCGGGGAGACCCAGTACTTC. The chain links TRBV5-1 to TRBJ2-5; 13 positions match TRBD2. The CDR3 is 16 amino acids. Germline values: CDR1 SGHRS, CDR2 YFSETQ. Germline trimming cut 5 bases from V and 5 bases from J; bases unmatched to any gene: 9.